A single sample gave rise to the 19 T cell receptor beta chains below, sequenced in a study of blood T cells in healthy people across ages. Combining a sample-barcoded 5' primer with a J-beta primer mix, a second PCR ran for roughly 7 to 12 cycles. TCRdb analysed the 5' RACE reads with MiXCR anew, one entry per CDR3 protein. The table lists roughly 700,000 distinct CDR3 sequences, about 25% of them singletons. The sample also formed part of further work on T cells of mothers and their children.

Material for sequencing was blood. These TCRs come from a boy between 10 and 17 years old in good health.

This clonotype was picked up a small number of times. The genes are TRBV5-6 and TRBJ2-6; D remains ambiguous. There are 14 residues in the CDR3. The V gene lost 4 bases and the J gene lost 0 bases, with 5 bases spanning the gap. CDR1 is SGHDT, CDR2 YYEEEE, per germline. The CDR3 region has the DNA TGTGCCAGCAGCCCGTTCTCTGGGGCCAACGTCCTGACTTTC. Translation gives CASSPFSGANVLTF.

This chain links TRBV7-8 with TRBJ2-5; either TRBD1 or TRBD2 may supply D (5 bases each). CDR3 length: 17 residues. Looked up from germline, CDR1 is SGHVS and CDR2 is FQNEAQ. V dropped 4 bases and J dropped 2 bases, with 20 bases sitting between them. CDR3 sequence reads: CASSSSAAGRTQETQYF. The CDR3 region has the DNA TGTGCCAGCAGCTCATCGGCGGCAGGGAGAACTCAAGAGACCCAGTACTTC.

V gene TRBV18 combines with J gene TRBJ2-5; possible D gene TRBD1, 6 bases. The J call may be in error: the DNA end matches TRBJ2-7 better. CDR1 is KGHSH, CDR2 LQKENI, per germline. This CDR3 region has 12 residues. CDR3 nucleotide sequence: TGTGCCAGCTCCCACGGACAGAACGAGCAGTACTTC. Protein: CASSHGQNEQYF.

This clonotype was found a few times. The rearrangement joins TRBV29-1 to TRBJ1-5; 7 nucleotides line up with TRBD1. The V gene's germline CDR1 is SQVTM and CDR2 ANQGSEA. CDR3 length equals 14 residues. Unmatched junction bases numbered 9, after V lost 4 bases and J lost 6 bases. CDR3 in DNA: TGCAGCGTTGGATCAGGGGGGGAGGCTCAGCCCCAGCATTTT. Its protein is CSVGSGGEAQPQHF.

The V call is TRBV2, the J call TRBJ2-3; TRBD2 matches 15 bases. In germline, CDR1 is SNHLY, CDR2 FYNNEI. The CDR3 contains 18 residues. The trim removed 7 bases at V and 0 bases at J, leaving 8 bases unmatched. In DNA, the CDR3 is TGTGCCAGCACCCTGCCCGGACTAGCGGGAGGGAGCACAGATACGCAGTATTTT. It specifies CASTLPGLAGGSTDTQYF.

Of note for this clonotype: At one boundary the junction diverges from the germline segment, which might be a read error. The rearrangement joins TRBV7-7 to TRBJ2-1; 14 positions match TRBD2. From germline, CDR1 is SSHAT and CDR2 FNYEAQ (reference sequence). The CDR3 consists of 16 residues. The CDR3 DNA sequence: TGTGCTAGCAGCTTAGATCCGGGACTAGCGGGAGCTGAGCAGTTCTTC. Translating it yields CASSLDPGLAGAEQFF.

This clonotype was observed a few times. The chain employs TRBV5-1 and TRBJ1-1, with TRBD1 as a possible D gene (6 bases). Germline V gene sequence: CDR1 SGHRS, CDR2 YFSETQ. The CDR3 totals 13 residues. Trimming removed 7 bases from V and 0 bases from J, with 10 bases in between. CDR3 in DNA: TGCGCCAGCGGTACAGGGATGAACACTGAAGCTTTCTTT. Its protein product is CASGTGMNTEAFF.

This clonotype was detected only a few times. The chain combines TRBV6-2 or TRBV6-3 with TRBJ2-7; no clear D gene. The CDR3 contains 12 residues. The germline CDR1 and CDR2 sequences are MNHEY and SVGEGT. V was cut by 2 bases and J by 0 bases, with 2 bases left in between. The chain's CDR3 is CASSYVSYEQYF. CDR3 sequence (DNA): TGTGCCAGCAGTTACGTCTCCTACGAGCAGTACTTC.

The V gene is TRBV10-3, the J gene TRBJ2-5, with D maybe TRBD2 (5 bases). Germline loops: CDR1 ENHRY, CDR2 SYGVKD. Trimming stripped 3 bases from V and 2 bases from J, with 16 bases between. CDR3 length: 16 residues. The CDR3 bases are TGTGCCATCAGTGATAGAGGCCTAGCCTCTCAAGAGACCCAGTACTTC. Encoded protein: CAISDRGLASQETQYF.

V and J are TRBV29-1 and TRBJ1-1, with D perhaps TRBD1 (5 bases). CDR3 length: 13 amino acids. Germline CDR1 SQVTM, CDR2 ANQGSEA. V was pared by 4 bases and J by 5 bases, with 14 bases between. CDR3 amino acids: CSVGRDFRTEAFF. CDR3 DNA: TGCAGCGTTGGCAGGGACTTCAGGACTGAAGCTTTCTTT.

This clonotype occurred a few times. The chain employs TRBV29-1 and TRBJ2-5; 8 nucleotides line up with TRBD1. Germline V gene sequence: CDR1 SQVTM, CDR2 ANQGSEA. Trimming took 6 bases from V and 2 from J; bases not matched to a gene: 5. The CDR3 covers 13 residues. This chain's CDR3 is CSVEGQAQETQYF. CDR3 DNA sequence: TGCAGCGTCGAGGGACAGGCTCAAGAGACCCAGTACTTC. Supplemented by reference TRBV29-1 and TRBJ2-5, the full variable domain reads SAVISQKPSRDICQRGTSLTIQCQVDSQVTMMFWYRQQPGQSLTLIATANQGSEATYESGFVIDKFPISRPNLTFSTLTVSNMSPEDSSIYLCSVEGQAQETQYFGPGTRLLVL.

The chain recombines TRBV29-1 with TRBJ2-7; D remains ambiguous. The CDR3 is 13 amino acids. Trimming took 5 bases from V and 0 from J, leaving 11 bases between them. The V gene's germline CDR1 is SQVTM and CDR2 ANQGSEA. The CDR3 region is CSVNLLGSYEQYF. CDR3 coding DNA: TGCAGCGTTAACCTCCTGGGCTCCTACGAGCAGTACTTC.

V and J are TRBV6-2 or TRBV6-3 and TRBJ1-2, with a possible D match to TRBD1 (5 bases). V was clipped by 5 bases and J by 9 bases, with 22 bases between them. The CDR3 is made up of 15 amino acids. The V gene's germline CDR1 is MNHEY and CDR2 SVGEGT. In DNA form, the CDR3 reads TGTGCCAGCAGTCTCACGTGGGACGTAAAGCGGAGCTACACCTTC. Amino acids: CASSLTWDVKRSYTF.

The table lists this clonotype with a few counts. The chain links TRBV11-2 to TRBJ2-1; tentative D call: TRBD2 (6 bases). The V gene lost 5 bases and the J gene lost 5 bases, with 22 bases spanning the gap. The CDR3 is 17 amino acids. CDR1 SGHAT and CDR2 FQNNGV come from the germline V gene. CDR3 protein: CASSAPRLGEVDNEQFF. The CDR3 nucleotides read TGTGCCAGCAGCGCTCCCCGTCTGGGGGAGGTCGACAATGAGCAGTTCTTC.

Comment on this clonotype: The junction does not match germline at one end; this may be a read error. The J gene is TRBJ2-5, the V gene TRBV29-1, with 8 bases that match TRBD2. The CDR3 has 12 residues. Germline CDR1 and CDR2: SQVTM and ANQGSEA. The CDR3 DNA follows: TGCAGCGTTGAAGATCTGGCGGGAGGTATGTTCTTC. Its translation: CSVEDLAGGMFF.

This chain connects TRBV3-1 to TRBJ2-2, with D possibly TRBD2 on 5 matching bases. The length of the CDR3 is 16 residues. V was clipped by 3 bases and J by 0 bases, with 11 bases between them. Germline V gene sequence: CDR1 LGHDT, CDR2 YNNKEL (reference sequence). CDR3 in amino acids: CASSHLTTTNTGELFF. The CDR3, as DNA: TGTGCCAGCAGCCACCTGACTACTACGAACACCGGGGAGCTGTTTTTT.

Written as DNA, the CDR3 is TGTGCCAGCAGCTTAAAACAGGGCGGGGGCACTGAAGCTTTCTTT. Its protein product is CASSLKQGGGTEAFF. The rearrangement uses TRBV7-2 and TRBJ1-1, with a weak D call TRBD1 (6 bases). The CDR3 is 15 amino acids. In germline, CDR1 is SGHTA, CDR2 FQGNSA. V dropped 2 bases and J dropped 4 bases, with 14 bases sitting between them.

Only a few counts were recorded for this clonotype. The V gene is TRBV28, the J gene TRBJ2-5; D is ambiguous. Trimming removed 3 bases from V and 2 bases from J, with 16 bases in between. CDR1 and CDR2 from the germline V gene are MDHEN and SYDVKM. This CDR3 spans 16 amino acids. The CDR3 loop is CASSLSWHTRQETQYF. Written as DNA, the CDR3 is TGTGCCAGCAGTTTGAGTTGGCACACACGGCAAGAGACCCAGTACTTC.

There are a few counts of this clonotype. The rearrangement uses TRBV4-3 and TRBJ2-4; D unresolved. Germline lookup yields CDR1 LGHNA and CDR2 YSLEER. Between the trimmed V and J ends, which lost 0 bases and 7 bases, there was a span of 10 bases. The CDR3 has 14 residues. CDR3 nucleotide sequence: TGCGCCAGCAGCCAAGAGTCGACGGTTAACATTCAGTACTTC. It encodes CASSQESTVNIQYF.